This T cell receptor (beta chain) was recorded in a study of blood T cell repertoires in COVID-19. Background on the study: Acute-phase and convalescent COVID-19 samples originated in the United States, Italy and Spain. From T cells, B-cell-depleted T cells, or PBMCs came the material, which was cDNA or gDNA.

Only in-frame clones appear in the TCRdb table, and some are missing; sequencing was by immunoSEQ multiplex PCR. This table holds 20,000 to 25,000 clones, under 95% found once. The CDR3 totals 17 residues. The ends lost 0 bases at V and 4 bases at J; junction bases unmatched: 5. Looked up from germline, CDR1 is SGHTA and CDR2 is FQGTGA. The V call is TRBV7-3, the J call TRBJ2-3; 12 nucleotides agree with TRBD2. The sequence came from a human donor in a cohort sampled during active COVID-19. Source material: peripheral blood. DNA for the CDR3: TGTGCCAGCAGCTTAACGACTAGCGGGGGTGTAGCAGATACGCAGTATTTT. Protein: CASSLTTSGGVADTQYF.